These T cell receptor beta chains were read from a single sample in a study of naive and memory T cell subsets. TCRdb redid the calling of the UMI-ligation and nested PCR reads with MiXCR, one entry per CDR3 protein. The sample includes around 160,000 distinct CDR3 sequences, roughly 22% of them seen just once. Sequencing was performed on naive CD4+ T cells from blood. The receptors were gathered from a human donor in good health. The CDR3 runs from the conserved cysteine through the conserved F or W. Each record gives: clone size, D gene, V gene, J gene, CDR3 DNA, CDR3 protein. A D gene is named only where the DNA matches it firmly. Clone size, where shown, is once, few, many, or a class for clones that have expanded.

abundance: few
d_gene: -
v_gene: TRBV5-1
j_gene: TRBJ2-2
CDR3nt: TGCGCCAGCAGCTTGGTTACGGGAACGAACACCGGGGAGCTGTTTTTT
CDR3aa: CASSLVTGTNTGELFF

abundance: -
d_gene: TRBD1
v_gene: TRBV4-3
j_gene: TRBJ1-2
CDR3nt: TGCGCCAGCAGCCAAGAGTGGGGACAGTTTTTCTATGGCTACACCTTC
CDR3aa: CASSQEWGQFFYGYTF

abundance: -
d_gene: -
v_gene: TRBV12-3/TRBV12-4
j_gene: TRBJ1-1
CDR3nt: TGTGCCAGCAAAGTGAGGGATTACACTGAAGCTTTCTTT
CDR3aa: CASKVRDYTEAFF

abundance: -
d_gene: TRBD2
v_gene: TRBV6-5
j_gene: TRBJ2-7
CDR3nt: TGTGCCAGCAGTTACTCTGGACTAGCGGAAAGCTCCTACGAGCAGTACTTC
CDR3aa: CASSYSGLAESSYEQYF

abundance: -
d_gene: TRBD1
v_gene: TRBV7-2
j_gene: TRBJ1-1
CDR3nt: TGTGCCAGCAGATCTAGGACAGGGATAGTCACTGAAGCTTTCTTT
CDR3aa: CASRSRTGIVTEAFF

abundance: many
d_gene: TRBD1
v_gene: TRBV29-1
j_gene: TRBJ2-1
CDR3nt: TGCAGCGGGCGGGGACAGGGTTGGTCCTACAATGAGCAGTTCTTC
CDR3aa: CSGRGQGWSYNEQFF

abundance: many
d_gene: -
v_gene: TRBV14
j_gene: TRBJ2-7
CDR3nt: TGTGCCAGCAGCCAAGATATCCCCAGGGGTGGAGAGCAGTACTTC
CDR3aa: CASSQDIPRGGEQYF

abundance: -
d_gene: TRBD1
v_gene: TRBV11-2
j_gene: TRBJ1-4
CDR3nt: TGTGCCAGCAGCCCGGGGACAGGGACTAATGAAAAACTGTTTTTT
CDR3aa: CASSPGTGTNEKLFF

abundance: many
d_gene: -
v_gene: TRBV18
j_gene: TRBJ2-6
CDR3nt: TGTGCCAGCTCACCAGGGGGAACTGGGGCCAACGTCCTGACTTTC
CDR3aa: CASSPGGTGANVLTF

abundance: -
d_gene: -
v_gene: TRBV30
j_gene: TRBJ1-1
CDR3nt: TGTGCCTGGAGGTCCGGCTTGAACACTGAAGCTTTCTTT
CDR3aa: CAWRSGLNTEAFF

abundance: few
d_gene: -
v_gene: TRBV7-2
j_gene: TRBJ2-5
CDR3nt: TGTGCCAGCAGCCTCGGGGGGCCGGGGGAGACCCAGTACTTC
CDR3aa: CASSLGGPGETQYF

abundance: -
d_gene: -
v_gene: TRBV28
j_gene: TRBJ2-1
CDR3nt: TGTGCCAGCAGCTCCGGAGGCGCCCTTCCTTTCAATGAGCAGTTCTTC
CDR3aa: CASSSGGALPFNEQFF

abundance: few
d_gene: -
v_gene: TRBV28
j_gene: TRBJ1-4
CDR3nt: TGTGCCAGCAGTTTCCCCGGGACGACTGAAAAACTGTTTTTT
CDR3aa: CASSFPGTTEKLFF

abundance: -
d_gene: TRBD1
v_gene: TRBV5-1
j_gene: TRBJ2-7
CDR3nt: TGCGCCAGCAGTTATACGACAGGGACCGTCTCCTACGAGCAGTACTTC
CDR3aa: CASSYTTGTVSYEQYF

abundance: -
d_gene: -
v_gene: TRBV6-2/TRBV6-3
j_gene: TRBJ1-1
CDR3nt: TGTGCCACCGCGAAAGAAGGACAGATGAACACTGAAGCTTTCTTT
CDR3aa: CATAKEGQMNTEAFF

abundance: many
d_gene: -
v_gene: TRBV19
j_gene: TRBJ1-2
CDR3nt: TGTGCCAGTAGTGTGAGCAAGGAGGCTAACTATGGCTACACCTTC
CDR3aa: CASSVSKEANYGYTF

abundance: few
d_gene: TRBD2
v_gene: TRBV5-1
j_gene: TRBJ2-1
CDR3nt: TGCGCCACCGCCCGACTAGCGGCACTGAATGAGCAGTTCTTC
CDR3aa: CATARLAALNEQFF

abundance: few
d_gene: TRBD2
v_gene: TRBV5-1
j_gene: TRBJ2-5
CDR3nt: TGCGCCAGCAGCTTGAACGGGAGGGAGACCCAGTACTTC
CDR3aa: CASSLNGRETQYF

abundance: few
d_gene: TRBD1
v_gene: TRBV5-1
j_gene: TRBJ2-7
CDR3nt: TGCGCCAGCACAAAGGGACAGGGCGCCTACGAGCAGTACTTC
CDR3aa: CASTKGQGAYEQYF

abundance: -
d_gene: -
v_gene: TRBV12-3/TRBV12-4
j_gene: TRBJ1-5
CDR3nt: TGTGCCAGCAGCCTGGGGGGGGATAAGTCTCAGCCCCAGCATTTT
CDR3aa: CASSLGGDKSQPQHF

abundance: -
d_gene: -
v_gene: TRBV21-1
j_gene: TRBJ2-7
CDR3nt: TGTGCCAGCAGCCTTTGGTCGACAGGGCCCTACGAGCAGTACTTC
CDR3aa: CASSLWSTGPYEQYF

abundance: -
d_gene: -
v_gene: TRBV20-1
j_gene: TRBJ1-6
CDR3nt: TGCAGTGCTAGCTCAGGAGGGCGGGGATATTCACCCCTCCACTTT
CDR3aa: CSASSGGRGYSPLHF

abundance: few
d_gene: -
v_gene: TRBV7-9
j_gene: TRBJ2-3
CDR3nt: TGTGCCAGCAGCTTAGGACAGGCCGGGCCGGCGCAGTATTTT
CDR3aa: CASSLGQAGPAQYF

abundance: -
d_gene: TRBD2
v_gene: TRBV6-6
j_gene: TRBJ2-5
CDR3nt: TGTGCCAGCAGGTCTAGCGGGCAAGAGACCCAGTACTTC
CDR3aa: CASRSSGQETQYF

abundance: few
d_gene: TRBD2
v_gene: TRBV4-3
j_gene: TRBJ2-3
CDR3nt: TGCGCCAGCAGACGGGGACTAGCGCGTTACACAGATACGCAGTATTTT
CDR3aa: CASRRGLARYTDTQYF

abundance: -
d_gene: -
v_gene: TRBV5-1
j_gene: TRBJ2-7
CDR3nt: TGCGCCAGCAGCTTGCTCGACGGTACCTACGAGCAGTACTTC
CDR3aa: CASSLLDGTYEQYF

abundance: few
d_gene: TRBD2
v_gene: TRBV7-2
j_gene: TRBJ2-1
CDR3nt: TGTGCCAGCAGCTTATTTTTTGGAGCGGGAGGTATCAATGAGCAGTTCTTC
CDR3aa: CASSLFFGAGGINEQFF

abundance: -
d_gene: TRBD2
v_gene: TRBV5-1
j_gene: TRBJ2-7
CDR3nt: TGCGCCAGCAGCCAATCTCTAGCGGGAGGCTCCTACGAGCAGTACTTC
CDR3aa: CASSQSLAGGSYEQYF

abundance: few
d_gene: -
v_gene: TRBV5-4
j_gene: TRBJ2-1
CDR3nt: TGTGCCAGCAGCCGGCCGGCAGATGAGCAGTTCTTC
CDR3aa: CASSRPADEQFF

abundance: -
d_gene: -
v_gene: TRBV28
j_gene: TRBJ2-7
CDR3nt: TGTGCCAGCAGTCCCTCTCAGGCTCCAGGGGACGAGCAGTACTTC
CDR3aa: CASSPSQAPGDEQYF

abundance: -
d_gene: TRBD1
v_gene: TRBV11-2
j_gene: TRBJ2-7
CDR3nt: TGTGCCAGCAGCTCCTCCGGGACAGGGGGGTACGAGCAGTACTTC
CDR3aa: CASSSSGTGGYEQYF

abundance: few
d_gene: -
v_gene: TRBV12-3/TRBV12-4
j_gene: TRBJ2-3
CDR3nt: TGTGCCAGCAGTCCCCGGTTAACCGCGTCAGATACGCAGTATTTT
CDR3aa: CASSPRLTASDTQYF

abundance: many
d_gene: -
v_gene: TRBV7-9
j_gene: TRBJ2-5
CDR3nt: TGTGCCAGCAGCCCCTTATCCCAGCGAAAATCCGAGACCCAGTACTTC
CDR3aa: CASSPLSQRKSETQYF

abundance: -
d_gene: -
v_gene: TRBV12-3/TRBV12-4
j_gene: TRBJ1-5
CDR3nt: TGTGCCAGCAGTAACTCACAGGGAAGTCATCAGCCCCAGCATTTT
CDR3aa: CASSNSQGSHQPQHF

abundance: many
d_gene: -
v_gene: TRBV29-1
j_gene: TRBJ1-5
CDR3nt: TGCAGCGTTGGTATGGATAGCAATCAGCCCCAGCATTTT
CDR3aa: CSVGMDSNQPQHF

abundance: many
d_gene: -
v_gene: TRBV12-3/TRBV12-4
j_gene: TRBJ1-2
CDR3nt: TGTGCCAGCAGGAACCGACGCGACTATGGCTACACCTTC
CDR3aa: CASRNRRDYGYTF

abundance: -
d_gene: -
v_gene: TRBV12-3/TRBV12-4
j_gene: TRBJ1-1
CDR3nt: TGTGCCAGCAGTTCCCTCCCGGCCAACATCCAAGCTTTCTTT
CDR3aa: CASSSLPANIQAFF

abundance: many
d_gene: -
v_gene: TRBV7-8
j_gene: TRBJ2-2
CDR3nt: TGTGCCAACTCAATTCTGGGGGGAGGCACCGGGGAGCTGTTTTTT
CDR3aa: CANSILGGGTGELFF

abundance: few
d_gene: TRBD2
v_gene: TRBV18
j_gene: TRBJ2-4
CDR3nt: TGTGCCAGCTCACCAAGGGGAGCGGGAGGGCCGGTAAACATTCAGTACTTC
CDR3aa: CASSPRGAGGPVNIQYF

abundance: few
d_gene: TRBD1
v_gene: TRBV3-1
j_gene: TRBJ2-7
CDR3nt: TGTGCCAGCAGCTGGCCGGGACAGGGGGCCTACGAGCAGTACTTC
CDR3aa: CASSWPGQGAYEQYF

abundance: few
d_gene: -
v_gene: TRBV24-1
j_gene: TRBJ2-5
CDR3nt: TGTGCCACCAGTCGGGGCCCACAAGAGACCCAGTACTTC
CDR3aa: CATSRGPQETQYF

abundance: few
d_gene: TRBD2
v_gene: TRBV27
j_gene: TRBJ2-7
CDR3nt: TGTGCCAGCAGTGGGCGAGGGACTAGCGGGAAATACGAGCAGTACTTC
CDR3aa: CASSGRGTSGKYEQYF

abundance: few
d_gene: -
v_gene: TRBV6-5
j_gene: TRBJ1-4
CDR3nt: TGTGCCAGCAGTTCATTAGGACAGCCTAATGAAAAACTGTTTTTT
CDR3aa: CASSSLGQPNEKLFF

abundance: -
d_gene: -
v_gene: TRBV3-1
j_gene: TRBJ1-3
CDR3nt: TGTGCCAGCAGCGCTCGGGGCGCGGGGGGAAACACCATATATTTT
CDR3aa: CASSARGAGGNTIYF

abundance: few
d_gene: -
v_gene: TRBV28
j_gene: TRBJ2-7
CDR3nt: TGTGCCAGCAGGACACCCCTTAACTACGAGCAGTACTTC
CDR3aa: CASRTPLNYEQYF

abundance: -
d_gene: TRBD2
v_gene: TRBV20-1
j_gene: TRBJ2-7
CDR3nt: TGCAGTGCCTTAGAAGGGACTAGCGGTTACGAGCAGTACTTC
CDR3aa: CSALEGTSGYEQYF

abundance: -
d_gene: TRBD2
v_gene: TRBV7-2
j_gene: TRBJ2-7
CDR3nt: TGTGCCAGCAGCTCGGGACTAGCGGGAGGGCCTTGGGGGCAGTACTTC
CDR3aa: CASSSGLAGGPWGQYF

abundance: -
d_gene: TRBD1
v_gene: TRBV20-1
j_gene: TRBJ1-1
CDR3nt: TGCAGTGCCGAACAGGGGCTGATGAACACTGAAGCTTTCTTT
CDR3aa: CSAEQGLMNTEAFF

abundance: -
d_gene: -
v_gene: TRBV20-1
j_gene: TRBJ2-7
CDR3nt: TGCAGTGCTAGACCCAGGAACGGGATCTACGAGCAGTACTTC
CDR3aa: CSARPRNGIYEQYF

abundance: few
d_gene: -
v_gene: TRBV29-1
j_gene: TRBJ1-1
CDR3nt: TGCAGCGTTGACCGGGACCTCTACGGAACTGAAGCTTTCTTT
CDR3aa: CSVDRDLYGTEAFF

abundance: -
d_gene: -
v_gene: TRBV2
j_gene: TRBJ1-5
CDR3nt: TGTGCCAGCAGTCAGACGGGCAATCAGCCCCAGCATTTT
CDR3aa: CASSQTGNQPQHF

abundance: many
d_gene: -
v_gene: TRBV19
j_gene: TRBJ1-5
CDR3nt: TGTGCCAGTAGTCCGATGGGGGGGGCTGGCAATCAGCCCCAGCATTTT
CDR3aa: CASSPMGGAGNQPQHF

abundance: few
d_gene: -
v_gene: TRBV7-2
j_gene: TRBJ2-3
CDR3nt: TGTGCCAGCAGCAAGACGCTAGCGCCAGCACCAGATACGCAGTATTTT
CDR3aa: CASSKTLAPAPDTQYF

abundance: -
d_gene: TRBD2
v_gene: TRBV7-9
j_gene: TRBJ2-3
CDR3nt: TGTGCCAGCGGCGTGACTAGCGGCACAGATACGCAGTATTTT
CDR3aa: CASGVTSGTDTQYF